The rows below give T cell receptor beta chains drawn from one sample of a study of blood T cell repertoires in COVID-19. Profiling relied on immunoSEQ multiplex PCR, and the TCRdb table lists in-frame clones only, not all of them. The repertoire consists of 140,000 to 150,000 clones, with under 90% occurring once and the leading ten covering less than 50%. Sequencing was performed on peripheral blood. The receptor source for this set is a human donor in a cohort sampled during active COVID-19. Each CDR3 is given with its conserved first and last residue. The D gene is left open where the match is weak. The size of a clone is reported for some rows only, either as once, few or many, or as a class for expanded clones.

d_call	v_call	clone_size	j_call	cdr3_aa	cdr3_nt
NA	TRBV30	NA	TRBJ1-2	CAWSRTDGYTF	TGTGCCTGGAGCCGAACTGATGGCTACACCTTC
TRBD1	TRBV28	once	TRBJ1-5	CASKQGGGIYQPQHF	TGTGCCAGCAAACAGGGGGGCGGAATATATCAGCCCCAGCATTTT
NA	TRBV6-5	few	TRBJ1-1	CASSTLAGGTEAFF	TGTGCCAGCAGTACTCTAGCGGGGGGAACTGAAGCTTTCTTT
NA	TRBV7-2	once	TRBJ1-2	CASSPMSEGGYTF	TGTGCCAGCAGCCCTATGTCCGAGGGAGGCTACACCTTC
NA	TRBV11-2	NA	TRBJ2-5	CASTQPGWETQYF	TGTGCCAGCACCCAGCCGGGGTGGGAGACCCAGTACTTC
NA	TRBV7-7	once	TRBJ2-7	CASSLEKSYEQYF	TGTGCTAGCAGCCTCGAGAAATCCTACGAGCAGTACTTC
NA	TRBV14	NA	TRBJ2-1	CASSQDVGQRGEQFF	TGTGCCAGCAGCCAAGATGTCGGACAGCGGGGTGAGCAGTTCTTC
TRBD2	TRBV5-1	NA	TRBJ2-7	CASSFAGGRGEQYF	TGCGCCAGCAGCTTCGCGGGGGGTAGGGGCGAGCAGTACTTC
NA	TRBV14	once	TRBJ1-1	CASSQGTKAFF	TGTGCCAGCAGCCAAGGGACTAAAGCTTTCTTT
NA	TRBV3-1/TRBV3-2	NA	TRBJ1-6	CASSQGQSLYNSPLHF	TGTGCCAGCAGCCAAGGACAGTCCCTCTATAATTCACCCCTCCACTTT
TRBD1	TRBV3-1/TRBV3-2	once	TRBJ1-2	CASSHRDRVLDGYTF	TGTGCCAGCAGCCACCGGGACAGGGTGTTGGATGGCTACACCTTC
NA	TRBV12-3/TRBV12-4	NA	TRBJ2-5	CASSFGSQETQYF	TGTGCCAGCAGTTTTGGTAGCCAAGAGACCCAGTACTTC
TRBD1	TRBV30	NA	TRBJ2-1	CAWREGDRDYNEQFF	TGTGCCTGGAGAGAAGGGGACAGGGATTACAATGAGCAGTTCTTC
NA	TRBV19	NA	TRBJ2-7	CASRPKVGGYEQYF	TGTGCCAGTCGTCCCAAGGTGGGGGGCTACGAGCAGTACTTC
TRBD2	TRBV7-8	few	TRBJ2-1	CASSFRLAGLNEQFF	TGTGCCAGCAGCTTTAGACTAGCGGGTCTCAATGAGCAGTTCTTC
NA	TRBV19	few	TRBJ1-1	CASSVGQLNTEAFF	TGTGCCAGTAGTGTCGGACAGCTGAACACTGAAGCTTTCTTT
NA	TRBV7-9	few	TRBJ2-6	CASSLAAAGANVLTF	TGTGCCAGCAGCTTAGCGGCGGCTGGGGCCAACGTCCTGACTTTC
NA	TRBV5-5	NA	TRBJ1-6	CASSSYDRPDPYNSPLHF	TGTGCCAGCAGCTCCTACGACAGACCGGATCCCTATAATTCACCCCTCCACTTT
NA	TRBV30	NA	TRBJ1-1	CAWLPPRGSNTEAFF	TGTGCCTGGCTCCCTCCGCGGGGTTCGAACACTGAAGCTTTCTTT
NA	TRBV5-1	NA	TRBJ1-4	CASKIGQSNEKLFF	TGCGCCAGCAAAATCGGACAGTCTAATGAAAAACTGTTTTTT
NA	TRBV30	few	TRBJ1-2	CAWSAGRRLERGYTF	TGTGCCTGGAGTGCGGGTCGGCGGTTGGAGAGGGGCTACACCTTC
NA	TRBV6-1	few	TRBJ2-2	CASSEDRSTGELFF	TGTGCCAGCAGTGAGGACAGATCCACCGGGGAGCTGTTTTTT
TRBD2	TRBV11-3	NA	TRBJ2-1	CASSSSLTSGGVNEQFF	TGTGCCAGCAGCTCCTCCCTCACTAGCGGGGGTGTCAATGAGCAGTTCTTC
NA	TRBV20-1	NA	TRBJ2-7	CSASPTQRAPYEQYF	TGCAGTGCTAGTCCCACCCAGCGGGCCCCCTACGAGCAGTACTTC
TRBD2	TRBV5-4	NA	TRBJ2-5	CASSLAPGTSGPPQYF	TGTGCCAGCAGCTTGGCCCCCGGGACTAGCGGACCTCCCCAGTACTTC
NA	TRBV7-9	NA	TRBJ1-5	CASSLGDTSNQPQHF	TGTGCCAGCAGCTTAGGGGACACATCCAATCAGCCCCAGCATTTT